A single sample is the source of the 5 T cell receptor beta chains below, sequenced in a study of Ad26.COV2.S vaccination and SARS-CoV-2 variants. TCRdb keeps only in-frame clones here, not all; method: immunoSEQ multiplex PCR. The sample shows approximately 400,000 clones, roughly 81% of them seen only once. Specified treatment: roughly 19 received Ad26.COV2.S at low or high dose, single or two shots; 5 received placebo; per-sample allocation not given. Day 63 following the first vaccine or placebo injection was when the samples were taken. The sample here was peripheral blood, taken in a trial of Ad26.COV2.S vaccine versus placebo. Every receptor here comes from a person aged 18-60 years who received the Ad26.COV2.S COVID-19 vaccine or a placebo.

In its sample, this clone was seen once. This rearrangement joins TRBV6-5 to TRBJ2-1, with D unresolved. Germline V gene data show CDR1 as MNHEY and CDR2 as SVGAGI. V dropped 3 bases and J dropped 5 bases, with 5 bases sitting between them. This CDR3 region has 12 residues. CDR3 residues: CASSYRDNEQFF. For the CDR3, the DNA is TGTGCCAGCAGTTATAGGGACAATGAGCAGTTCTTC.

This chain uses TRBV6-6 with TRBJ1-1; tentative D call: TRBD1 (6 bases). There are 15 residues in the CDR3. The germline CDR1 and CDR2 sequences are MNHNY and SVGAGI (reference sequence). Trimming removed 6 bases at V and 3 bases at J, with 17 bases between. The CDR3 spells CASSQNRVRDTEAFF. In DNA form, the CDR3 reads TGTGCCAGCAGCCAGAACAGGGTTAGGGACACTGAAGCTTTCTTT.

The table lists this clone with a count of one. The rearrangement joins TRBV6-5 to TRBJ2-1; maybe TRBD2 (6 bases). The CDR3 runs to 15 residues. Trimming pared 6 bases from V and 4 bases from J, leaving 16 bases between. Germline loops: CDR1 MNHEY, CDR2 SVGAGI. The CDR3 spells CASRPGLFQYNEQFF. As DNA, the CDR3 is TGTGCCAGCAGACCCGGACTATTTCAGTACAATGAGCAGTTCTTC.

The chain employs TRBV10-3 and TRBJ1-1, with 7 bases aligning to TRBD1. From germline, CDR1 is ENHRY and CDR2 SYGVKD. V was pared by 6 bases and J by 1 base, with 5 bases of the junction left unmatched. The CDR3 is made up of 14 amino acids. The CDR3 loop is CAIRGTDRNTEAFF. The CDR3 nucleotides read TGTGCCATCAGGGGGACAGACAGGAACACTGAAGCTTTCTTT.

The chain couples TRBV6-2 or TRBV6-3 to TRBJ2-3, with TRBD1 matching over 8 bases. V lost 7 bases and J lost 5; bases outside the gene matches: 8. Germline assignment: CDR1 MNHEY and CDR2 SVGEGT. The CDR3 totals 14 residues. The CDR3 DNA is TGTGCCAGCATCCCGGACAGGGTTGAAGATACGCAGTATTTT. Its translation: CASIPDRVEDTQYF.